The T cell receptor (beta chain) described here comes from a study of vaccination and CD4 T cells after COVID-19. The time point is: late sampling 161 to 241 days after vaccination in three convalescent patients. Treatment defined: roughly 11-day PBMC culture with coronavirus spike peptide pools or control peptides (ViraFEST assay). Germline lookup yields CDR1 MNHNS and CDR2 SASEGT. The V gene lost 6 bases and the J gene lost 4 bases, with 9 bases spanning the gap. The CDR3 covers 12 residues. About this clonotype: Antigen: not known.

Sequencing of the DNA from cultured CD4+ T cells was carried out with the Oncomine TCR Beta short-read assay. TCRdb re-called the PCR reads with MiXCR, one entry per CDR3 protein. The sample contains around 27,000 distinct CDR3 sequences, over 30% of which appear only once. The rearrangement joins TRBV6-1 to TRBJ1-1; D remains ambiguous. The material was CD4+ T cells from blood, cultured in vitro, obtained about 7 months after SARS-CoV-2 vaccination. This clonotype was obtained from a human donor who had recovered from COVID-19. CDR3 protein: CASSPTRTEAFF. CDR3 sequence (DNA): TGTGCCAGCAGCCCGACCCGCACTGAAGCTTTCTTT.